The entry below describes one TCR beta chain. What it recognizes is unknown. Amplification used 60 Vbeta primers and 13 Jbeta primers. This table comes from immunoSEQ multiplex PCR, and its TCRdb copy is limited to in-frame clones, with some not included. The table includes 150,000 to 200,000 clones, about 80% detected once. The CDR3 runs to 14 residues. Germline assignment: CDR1 MRHNA and CDR2 SNTAGT. The V end lost 3 bases, the J end lost 6 bases, and 14 bases lay between the germline ends. These data originate in a study of cytomegalovirus exposure and HLA in healthy donors. Study in general: Roughly 89 million unique TCR sequences came from HLA-typed donors in an early release. Study conclusions and caveats: Researchers had no immune exposure information except CMV serostatus available. There was a cluster of highly shared sequence variants that was likely a sequencing artifact. The dataset shows that most TCR sequences were rare, while some public TCRs occurred in many donors.

Sequencing was performed on PBMCs. The TCR originated in a woman aged 40 to 49 in good health and CMV-seronegative. V is TRBV6-4 and J is TRBJ1-2, with D possibly matching TRBD1 (5 bases). The CDR3 DNA follows: TGTGCCAGCAGTGAGTCCCGGGACTCGGATGGCTACACCTTC. It translates to CASSESRDSDGYTF.